The clone carrying this T cell receptor beta chain showed up just a few times. These data come from a study of patients and donors after allogeneic stem cell transplantation. Per germline, CDR1 SQVTM and CDR2 ANQGSEA. This CDR3 spans 13 amino acids. V gave up 7 bases and J gave up 7 bases; unmatched junction bases: 11. TCRdb reprocessed the RT-PCR reads via MiXCR and lists one record per CDR3 protein. Of about 960,000 distinct CDR3 sequences listed, roughly 17% are singletons. Sequences were obtained from blood, either unsorted or a sorted T cell fraction (not recorded which). The rearrangement joins TRBV29-1 to TRBJ2-7; 9 bases are shared with TRBD1. The receptor's source is a human donor who was either an allogeneic HSCT recipient or a stem cell or donor lymphocyte infusion donor (not recorded which). It is not recorded whose cells these are; they may come from a transplant donor. This chain's CDR3 is CSGLGQGLGEQYF. The CDR3 DNA sequence: TGCAGCGGCTTGGGACAGGGCCTGGGGGAGCAGTACTTC.